One and the same sample provided the 10 T cell receptor beta chains below, sequenced in a study of shared clonotypes between healthy human individuals. The data were produced by immunoSEQ multiplex PCR, yet TCRdb's version contains in-frame clones alone and is incomplete. The table records approximately 600,000 clones, about 95% of them present only once. As defined, naive CD8 cells were CD45RO-negative and positively selected for CCR7, with terminally differentiated effector memory CD45RA+ cells excluded. The source material was naive CD8+ T cells sorted from blood. Receptor source: a woman aged 25 to 45 in good health.

A single count supports this clone. V usage is TRBV5-6 and J usage is TRBJ2-1; 7 bases align to TRBD2. Germline V gives CDR1 SGHDT, CDR2 YYEEEE. The J segment lost 15 bases and the V segment lost 2 bases, leaving 20 bases of the junction unmatched. This CDR3 contains 16 residues. The CDR3 here is CASSFGRLAAYPSSFF. CDR3 sequence (DNA): TGTGCCAGCAGCTTTGGGCGGCTAGCGGCCTACCCTTCCTCGTTCTTC. Variable domain in full (rest from reference TRBV5-6 and TRBJ2-1): DAGVTQSPTHLIKTRGQQVTLRCSPKSGHDTVSWYQQALGQGPQFIFQYYEEEERQRGNFPDRFSGHQFPNYSSELNVNALLLGDSALYLCASSFGRLAAYPSSFFGPGTRLTVL.

The V gene is TRBV27, the J gene TRBJ2-7, with a tentative D call TRBD1 (6 bases). V was pared by 6 bases and J by 2 bases, with 11 bases between. From germline, CDR1 is MNHEY and CDR2 SMNVEV (reference sequence). This CDR3 comprises 13 residues. The CDR3 bases are TGTGCCAGCAGAACGGGACATCCCTACGAGCAGTACTTC. Amino acid sequence: CASRTGHPYEQYF.

This clone was detected a few times. This chain joins TRBV10-3 and TRBJ1-3; D unresolved. This CDR3 is built from 12 residues. The germline V gene encodes CDR1 ENHRY and CDR2 SYGVKD. The V end lost 3 bases, the J end lost 4 bases, and 4 bases lay between the germline ends. This chain's CDR3 is CAISDPGNTIYF. The CDR3 nucleotides are TGTGCCATCAGTGACCCCGGAAACACCATATATTTT.

The V gene is TRBV19, the J gene TRBJ1-5, with 10 bases identical to TRBD1. V was clipped by 11 bases and J by 7 bases; unmatched bases: 11. The CDR3 length is 14 residues. Germline values: CDR1 LNHDA, CDR2 SQIVND (reference sequence). The CDR3 nucleotides read TGTGCCGGATCAGACAGGGGGCGAATGCAGCCCCAGCATTTT. It codes for CAGSDRGRMQPQHF.

This chain joins TRBV12-2 and TRBJ2-7; the table's D call of TRBD2 was not tested on the DNA. TRBV12-2 is tagged as a pseudogene. The CDR3 is made up of 16 amino acids. CDR3 nucleotide sequence: TGTGCAAGTCGCCCCCGCCGGGCGGGATGTGGGTGCGAGCAGTACTTC. Translation gives CASRPRRAGCGCEQYF.

This sequence joins TRBV4-1 and TRBJ1-5; D not certain. This CDR3 has 14 amino acids. Trimming pared 1 base from V and 5 bases from J, leaving 9 bases between. Germline loops: CDR1 MGHRA, CDR2 YSYEKL. The CDR3, as DNA: TGCGCCAGCAGCCAAGCCTTGGGTTATCAGCCCCAGCATTTT. Translation: CASSQALGYQPQHF.

V and J are TRBV6-1 and TRBJ2-7; 7 positions agree with TRBD2. The CDR3 length is 16 residues. The germline V gene encodes CDR1 MNHNS and CDR2 SASEGT. V lost 3 bases and J lost 5; bases outside the gene matches: 13. This chain's CDR3 is CASSDPPREGGDEQYF. The CDR3 bases are TGTGCCAGCAGTGACCCTCCGAGGGAGGGAGGCGACGAGCAGTACTTC.

This clone was detected a few times. CDR3 residues: CSALSEHFQHF. CDR3 in DNA: TGCAGTGCTCTATCCGAGCACTTCCAGCATTTT. The chain combines TRBV20-1 with TRBJ1-5; D gene unclear. Germline CDR1 DFQATT, CDR2 SNEGSKA (reference sequence). The CDR3 has 11 residues. V lost 5 bases, J lost 12 bases, and 14 bases lay in between.

The chain carries TRBV27 and TRBJ2-7; the D gene is possibly TRBD2 (6 bases). The CDR3 loop spans 14 amino acids. Trimming cost V 2 bases and J 2 bases, with 10 bases left between them. Germline CDR1 reads MNHEY; CDR2 reads SMNVEV (reference sequence). CDR3 sequence reads: CASSLAGMAYEQYF. In nucleotides, the CDR3 is TGTGCCAGCAGTTTAGCGGGGATGGCCTACGAGCAGTACTTC.

This chain joins TRBV7-2 and TRBJ2-1, with 8 bases aligning to TRBD1. Trimming cost V 6 bases and J 7 bases; bases outside gene matches: 14. The CDR3 consists of 16 residues. Germline CDR1 SGHTA, CDR2 FQGNSA. The CDR3 here is CASRPFPGGAENEQFF. The DNA of the CDR3 is TGTGCCAGCAGACCTTTCCCAGGGGGCGCTGAAAATGAGCAGTTCTTC.